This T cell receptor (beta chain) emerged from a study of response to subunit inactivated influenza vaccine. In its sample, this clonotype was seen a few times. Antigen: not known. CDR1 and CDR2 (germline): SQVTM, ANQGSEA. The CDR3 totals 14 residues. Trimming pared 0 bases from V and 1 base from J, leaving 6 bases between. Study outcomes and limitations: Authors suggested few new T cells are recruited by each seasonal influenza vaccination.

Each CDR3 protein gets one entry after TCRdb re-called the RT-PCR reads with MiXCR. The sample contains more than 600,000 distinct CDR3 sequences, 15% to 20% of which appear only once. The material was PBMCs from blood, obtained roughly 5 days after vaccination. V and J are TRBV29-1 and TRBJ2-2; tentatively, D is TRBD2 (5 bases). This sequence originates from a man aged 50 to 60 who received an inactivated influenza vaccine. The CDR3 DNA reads TGCAGCGTTGAAGAGGCGGGGAACACCGGGGAGCTGTTTTTT. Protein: CSVEEAGNTGELFF.